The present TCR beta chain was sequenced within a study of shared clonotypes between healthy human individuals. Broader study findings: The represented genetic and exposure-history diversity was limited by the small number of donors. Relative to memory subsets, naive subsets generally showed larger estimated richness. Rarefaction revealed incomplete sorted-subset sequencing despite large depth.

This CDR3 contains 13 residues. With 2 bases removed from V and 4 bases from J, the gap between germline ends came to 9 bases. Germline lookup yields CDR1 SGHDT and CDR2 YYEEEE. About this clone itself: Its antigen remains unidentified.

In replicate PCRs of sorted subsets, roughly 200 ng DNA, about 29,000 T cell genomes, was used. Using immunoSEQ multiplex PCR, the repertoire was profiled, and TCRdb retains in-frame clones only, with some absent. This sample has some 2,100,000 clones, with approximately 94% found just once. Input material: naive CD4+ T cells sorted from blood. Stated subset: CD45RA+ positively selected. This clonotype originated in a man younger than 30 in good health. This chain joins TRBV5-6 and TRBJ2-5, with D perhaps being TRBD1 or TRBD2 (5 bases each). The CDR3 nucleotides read TGTGCCAGCAGCTTCGGGGACGTAGAGACCCAGTACTTC. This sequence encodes CASSFGDVETQYF.